Below, 26 T cell receptor beta chains from the same sample are listed, as sequenced in a study of blood T cell repertoires in COVID-19. TCRdb's table, derived via immunoSEQ multiplex PCR, lists solely in-frame clones and lacks some. The data hold approximately 290,000 clones, with 90% observed a single time. Input material: PBMCs or T cells enriched from blood (not recorded which). These receptor sequences come from a young woman with acute COVID-19.

This clone was detected only a few times. The gene calls are TRBV27 and TRBJ2-1; 8 nucleotides align to TRBD1. The CDR3 is 16 amino acids. Germline V gene data show CDR1 as MNHEY and CDR2 as SMNVEV (reference sequence). V lost 2 bases to trimming and J lost 8 bases; unmatched junction nucleotides: 11. CDR3 sequence reads: CASSLRAARGQDEQFF. In DNA, the CDR3 is TGTGCCAGCAGTTTAAGAGCGGCCAGGGGGCAGGATGAGCAGTTCTTC.

This clone was observed a single time. The chain couples TRBV28 to TRBJ1-1; a possible D gene is TRBD1 (5 bases). Germline lookup yields CDR1 MDHEN and CDR2 SYDVKM. Trimming removed 8 bases from V and 6 bases from J, with 16 bases in between. The CDR3 runs to 13 residues. This chain's CDR3 is CASPTGGIPEAFF. As DNA, the CDR3 is TGTGCCAGCCCAACGGGGGGTATCCCTGAAGCTTTCTTT.

This rearrangement joins TRBV18 to TRBJ1-4; possibly TRBD1 for D (6 bases). The germline V gene encodes CDR1 KGHSH and CDR2 LQKENI. CDR3 length: 15 amino acids. V was trimmed by 3 bases and J by 7 bases, leaving 15 bases between them. As DNA, the CDR3 is TGTGCCAGCTCACCTCCAGCGGGGGCCCGTGAAAAACTGTTTTTT. Its protein product is CASSPPAGAREKLFF. The full variable domain, completed using reference TRBV18 and TRBJ1-4, is NAGVMQNPRHLVRRRGQEARLRCSPMKGHSHVYWYRQLPEEGLKFMVYLQKENIIDESGMPKERFSAEFPKEGPSILRIQQVVRGDSAAYFCASSPPAGAREKLFFGSGTQLSVL.

The chain recombines TRBV27 with TRBJ1-1; D is uncertain. Germline CDR1 is MNHEY and CDR2 is SMNVEV (reference sequence). V gave up 6 bases and J gave up 1 base, with 12 bases separating them. The CDR3 has 14 amino acids. The CDR3 sequence is CASRAGRANTEAFF. The CDR3 bases are TGTGCCAGCAGAGCGGGGAGGGCGAACACTGAAGCTTTCTTT.

The chain recombines TRBV5-1 with TRBJ2-7, with D possibly TRBD2 on 6 matching bases. This CDR3 spans 13 amino acids. Germline lookup yields CDR1 SGHRS and CDR2 YFSETQ. V lost 3 bases and J 5 bases, leaving 12 bases between the germline ends. For the CDR3, the DNA is TGCGCCAGCAGCTCCTGGACTATAAACGAGCAGTACTTC. Protein: CASSSWTINEQYF.

V is TRBV4-2 and J is TRBJ2-5; D uncertain. The CDR3 runs 11 residues. Germline V CDR1 and CDR2: LGHNA, YNFKEQ. V dropped 0 bases and J dropped 7 bases, with 3 bases sitting between them. The CDR3 here is CASSQEATQYF. The CDR3 bases are TGTGCCAGCAGCCAAGAAGCGACCCAGTACTTC.

The rearrangement links TRBV9 to TRBJ2-2; possible D gene TRBD2, 6 bases. This CDR3 spans 16 amino acids. V lost 3 bases and J lost 3, with 15 bases in between. Germline CDR1 and CDR2: SGDLS and YYNGEE. CDR3 region: CASSGAGAAHTGELFF. The CDR3 region has the DNA TGTGCCAGCAGCGGAGCGGGCGCCGCCCACACCGGGGAGCTGTTTTTT.

J is TRBJ2-3 and V is TRBV7-9; 8 bases are a match to TRBD1. The germline V gene has CDR1 SEHNR and CDR2 FQNEAQ (reference sequence). This CDR3 has 14 amino acids. Trimming took 10 bases from V and 2 from J; bases not matched to a gene: 8. The CDR3 region is CATDRTGLTDTQYF. As DNA, the CDR3 is TGTGCCACCGATAGGACAGGGCTCACAGATACGCAGTATTTT.

The chain uses TRBV18 and TRBJ2-1, with TRBD2 matching over 9 bases. Germline-derived CDR1 and CDR2 are KGHSH and LQKENI. V lost 0 bases to trimming and J lost 7 bases; unmatched junction nucleotides: 10. CDR3 length: 17 amino acids. CDR3 in amino acids: CASSPPLLAGPGNEQFF. The DNA of the CDR3 is TGTGCCAGCTCACCACCCCTCCTAGCGGGACCCGGAAATGAGCAGTTCTTC.

The chain carries TRBV28 and TRBJ2-2; 7 nucleotides align to TRBD2. V was clipped by 7 bases and J by 10 bases; unmatched bases: 9. Germline V gives CDR1 MDHEN, CDR2 SYDVKM. This CDR3 contains 13 residues. The CDR3 coding sequence is TGTGCCAGCACTGGCGGGAGTTGGGAGGAGCTGTTTTTT. Translating it yields CASTGGSWEELFF.

J is TRBJ1-6 and V is TRBV28, with D possibly matching TRBD1 (5 bases). The CDR3 is 15 residues long. Germline V gene data show CDR1 as MDHEN and CDR2 as SYDVKM. Trimming shortened V by 2 bases and J by 12 bases, and 17 bases separated the two germline ends. The CDR3 reads CASSLTPMTDLPLHF. In DNA form, the CDR3 reads TGTGCCAGCAGTTTAACCCCTATGACAGACCTACCCCTCCACTTT.

The chain couples TRBV7-9 to TRBJ1-3; no clear D. The germline gives CDR1 SEHNR, CDR2 FQNEAQ (reference sequence). The CDR3 totals 15 residues. V was trimmed by 3 bases and J by 0 bases, leaving 9 bases between them. CDR3 nucleotide sequence: TGTGCCAGCAGCTTTCGCGGCCTCTCTGGAAACACCATATATTTT. It specifies CASSFRGLSGNTIYF. Variable domain in full (rest from reference TRBV7-9 and TRBJ1-3): DTGVSQNPRHKITKRGQNVTFRCDPISEHNRLYWYRQTLGQGPEFLTYFQNEAQLEKSRLLSDRFSAERPKGSFSTLEIQRTEQGDSAMYLCASSFRGLSGNTIYFGEGSWLTVV.

The J gene is TRBJ1-1, the V gene TRBV19; D may be TRBD1 (6 bases). This CDR3 comprises 14 residues. V lost 6 bases and J 1 base, leaving 12 bases between the germline ends. Germline V gives CDR1 LNHDA, CDR2 SQIVND (reference sequence). Written as DNA, the CDR3 is TGTGCCAGTAGCCTTACAGGGTGGAACACTGAAGCTTTCTTT. Translation: CASSLTGWNTEAFF.

This clone was seen once. The rearrangement links TRBV19 to TRBJ2-1; possibly TRBD2 for D (6 bases). The V gene lost 3 bases and the J gene lost 6 bases, with 12 bases spanning the gap. The CDR3 length is 14 residues. Per germline, CDR1 LNHDA and CDR2 SQIVND (reference sequence). The DNA of the CDR3 is TGTGCCAGTAGTATCCCAGGGAGGACCAATGAGCAGTTCTTC. This codes for CASSIPGRTNEQFF.

The chain carries TRBV6-5 and TRBJ2-1, with 7 bases identical to TRBD1. V trimming: 5 bases; J trimming: 3 bases; junction bases outside the gene matches: 4. This CDR3 spans 14 amino acids. The V gene's germline CDR1 is MNHEY and CDR2 SVGAGI. For the CDR3, the DNA is TGTGCCAGCAGTATTGACAGGGACTACAATGAGCAGTTCTTC. Translating gives CASSIDRDYNEQFF.

V is TRBV5-1 and J is TRBJ1-2; D is unclear. CDR1 SGHRS and CDR2 YFSETQ come from the germline V gene. The V and J ends lost 0 bases and 4 bases respectively, with 16 bases between them. There are 16 residues in the CDR3. The CDR3 reads CASSLASRGTFYGYTF. The CDR3 DNA reads TGCGCCAGCAGCTTGGCCTCCCGGGGAACTTTCTATGGCTACACCTTC.

In this sample, this clone turned up a few times. This rearrangement joins TRBV12-3 or TRBV12-4 to TRBJ1-1; the D is unclear. This CDR3 is built from 13 residues. The ends were cut back, 5 bases at V and 0 bases at J, with 7 bases in the middle. CDR3 amino acids: CASSGGLNTEAFF. CDR3 coding DNA: TGTGCCAGCAGTGGAGGGTTGAACACTGAAGCTTTCTTT.

The V and J genes are TRBV5-4 and TRBJ1-1; D remains ambiguous. The V end was cut by 7 bases, the J end by 0 bases, with 13 bases between. The CDR3 is 14 amino acids. Germline assignment: CDR1 SGHNT and CDR2 YYREEE (reference sequence). CDR3 residues: CASAREPMNTEAFF. The CDR3, as DNA: TGTGCCAGCGCCCGGGAGCCAATGAACACTGAAGCTTTCTTT.

This sequence joins TRBV28 and TRBJ2-3; D possibly corresponds to TRBD2 (5 bases). Germline assignment: CDR1 MDHEN and CDR2 SYDVKM. V was cut by 8 bases and J by 5 bases, with 26 bases left in between. This CDR3 has 17 amino acids. The CDR3 is CASGDGVRSGEGDTQYF. CDR3 nucleotide sequence: TGTGCCAGCGGAGACGGCGTCCGGAGCGGCGAGGGAGATACGCAGTATTTT.

This clone was picked up a small number of times. This chain connects TRBV5-5 to TRBJ2-7; 10 bases fit TRBD1. Germline V lookup: CDR1 SGHKS, CDR2 YYEKEE (reference sequence). The CDR3 has 14 residues. Unmatched junction bases numbered 5, after V lost 5 bases and J lost 3 bases. CDR3 nucleotides: TGTGCCAGCAGACCCGGGACAGGGGTCTACGAGCAGTACTTC. It codes for CASRPGTGVYEQYF.

The rearrangement joins TRBV2 to TRBJ1-1; no reliable D call. Looked up from germline, CDR1 is SNHLY and CDR2 is FYNNEI. V was pared by 4 bases and J by 4 bases, with 7 bases between. The CDR3 runs 12 residues. The CDR3 DNA is TGTGCCAGCAGTGTACAGCCCACTGAAGCTTTCTTT. It encodes CASSVQPTEAFF.

This clone came up once. The V call is TRBV4-1, the J call TRBJ1-2; no firm D call. The CDR3 totals 13 residues. Trimming removed 4 bases at V and 2 bases at J, with 8 bases between. CDR1 is MGHRA and CDR2 is YSYEKL in the germline V gene. CDR3 nucleotide sequence: TGCGCCAGCAGCCTAGAGAGAAACTATGGCTACACCTTC. This sequence encodes CASSLERNYGYTF.

The rearrangement uses TRBV5-4 and TRBJ2-7; D is ambiguous. This CDR3 spans 11 amino acids. The germline V gene has CDR1 SGHNT and CDR2 YYREEE (reference sequence). Between the trimmed V and J ends, which lost 4 bases and 3 bases, there was a span of 5 bases. CDR3 region: CASSRHYEQYF. The CDR3 nucleotides read TGTGCCAGCAGCCGACACTACGAGCAGTACTTC.

The chain combines TRBV7-2 with TRBJ2-7, with 7 nucleotides matching TRBD2. CDR3 length: 16 amino acids. With V trimmed by 1 base and J by 5 bases, 11 bases remained unmatched. CDR1 is SGHTA and CDR2 is FQGNSA in the germline V gene. CDR3 coding DNA: TGTGCCAGCAGCTTAGGTCCAACGGGAGGTGCTAACGAGCAGTACTTC. It specifies CASSLGPTGGANEQYF.

The chain is built from TRBV5-1 and TRBJ2-3, with 7 bases lining up with TRBD1. J was trimmed by 0 bases and V by 6 bases; bases with no gene match: 4. The CDR3 has 14 amino acids. The germline V gene has CDR1 SGHRS and CDR2 YFSETQ. This chain's CDR3 is CASTDRSSTDTQYF. The CDR3 DNA is TGCGCCAGCACGGACAGGTCTAGCACAGATACGCAGTATTTT.

The J gene is TRBJ2-5, the V gene TRBV18, with D unresolved. Per germline, CDR1 KGHSH and CDR2 LQKENI. The CDR3 is made up of 14 amino acids. V was trimmed by 3 bases and J by 2 bases, leaving 10 bases between them. The CDR3 DNA is TGTGCCAGCTCACCCCAAAAACTTCAAGAGACCCAGTACTTC. This encodes CASSPQKLQETQYF.